The 10 T cell receptor beta chains in this list originate from one sample, sequenced in a study of blood T cell repertoires in COVID-19. The method was immunoSEQ multiplex PCR; TCRdb's version includes in-frame clones alone and lacks a portion of them. Of under 45,000 clones listed, 76% are singletons. The source material was peripheral blood. The receptors were gathered from a man aged 80 or over with acute or convalescent COVID-19.

This chain connects TRBV25-1 to TRBJ2-1, with a tentative D call TRBD1 (5 bases). This CDR3 comprises 14 residues. The V and J ends lost 3 bases and 6 bases respectively, with 12 bases between them. From germline, CDR1 is MGHDK and CDR2 SYGVNS. CDR3 residues: CASSDTGPRNEQFF. The DNA for the CDR3 is TGTGCCAGCAGTGACACAGGACCCCGCAATGAGCAGTTCTTC. Filled out from reference TRBV25-1 and TRBJ2-1, the complete variable domain reads EADIYQTPRYLVIGTGKKITLECSQTMGHDKMYWYQQDPGMELHLIHYSYGVNSTEKGDLSSESTVSRIRTEHFPLTLESARPSHTSQYLCASSDTGPRNEQFFGPGTRLTVL.

Of note for this clone: The sample has other DNA sequences that encode this CDR3 too. The chain links TRBV9 to TRBJ2-7, with TRBD1 matching over 7 bases. The CDR3 is made up of 14 amino acids. The germline gives CDR1 SGDLS, CDR2 YYNGEE. The V segment lost 0 bases and the J segment 4 bases; nucleotides outside the gene matches: 4. In DNA form, the CDR3 reads TGTGCCAGCAGCGTAGCCCCAGGGGGTTACGAGCAGTACTTC. Protein: CASSVAPGGYEQYF.

V is TRBV7-2 and J is TRBJ1-1; 7 bases agree with TRBD1. The V segment lost 1 base and the J segment 6 bases; nucleotides outside the gene matches: 8. Per germline, CDR1 SGHTA and CDR2 FQGNSA. The CDR3 consists of 15 residues. The CDR3 loop reads CASSLETGAWAEAFF. The DNA for the CDR3 is TGTGCCAGCAGCTTAGAAACAGGGGCATGGGCTGAAGCTTTCTTT.

This rearrangement joins TRBV21-1 to TRBJ2-1; TRBD2, the D gene given by the table, was not confirmed from the DNA. TRBV21-1 is noted as a pseudogene. The CDR3 length is 15 residues. CDR3: CASSSSQETGNEQFF. The DNA of the CDR3 is TGTGCCAGCAGCTCATCGCAGGAGACGGGAAATGAGCAGTTCTTC.

V is TRBV18 and J is TRBJ1-5, with D possibly TRBD1 on 6 matching bases. From germline, CDR1 is KGHSH and CDR2 LQKENI. CDR3 length equals 13 residues. V gave up 3 bases and J gave up 5 bases, with 8 bases separating them. In DNA, the CDR3 is TGTGCCAGCTCACCTTCAGGGGATCAGCCCCAGCATTTT. The encoded protein is CASSPSGDQPQHF.

The chain employs TRBV19 and TRBJ2-1; no reliable D call. CDR3 length: 16 amino acids. V gave up 1 base and J gave up 4 bases, with 14 bases separating them. CDR1 and CDR2 (germline): LNHDA, SQIVND (reference sequence). The CDR3 sequence: CASSIGTPFLYNEQFF. CDR3 sequence (DNA): TGTGCCAGTAGTATAGGTACACCCTTCCTTTACAATGAGCAGTTCTTC.

The CDR3, as DNA: TGTGCCAGCAGTGAAGCGCGGGGTAGTCAGCCCCAGCATTTT. It codes for CASSEARGSQPQHF. This chain uses TRBV2 with TRBJ1-5; no clear D gene. Trimming left V 0 bases short and J 6 bases short, with 9 bases between. The CDR3 length is 14 residues. From germline, CDR1 is SNHLY and CDR2 FYNNEI.

For the CDR3, the DNA is TGCGCCAGCAGCATGGGACTAGCGGAGAACACCGGGGAGCTGTTTTTT. The encoded protein is CASSMGLAENTGELFF. V usage is TRBV5-1 and J usage is TRBJ2-2; TRBD2 aligns across 11 bases. The CDR3 length is 16 residues. Germline values: CDR1 SGHRS, CDR2 YFSETQ. After removal of 4 bases from V and 1 base from J, the junction contained 3 bases not matched to a gene.

This clone has a handful of counts. The genes are TRBV5-4 and TRBJ1-3; the match to TRBD1 covers 9 bases. CDR3 length: 14 amino acids. Trimming at V came to 5 bases and at J to 6 bases, leaving 6 bases not matched to a gene. The germline CDR1 and CDR2 sequences are SGHNT and YYREEE (reference sequence). The CDR3 region is CASRRQGGENTIYF. In DNA form, the CDR3 reads TGTGCCAGCAGGCGACAGGGGGGAGAAAACACCATATATTTT. Drawing the rest from reference TRBV5-4 and TRBJ1-3, the complete variable domain is ETGVTQSPTHLIKTRGQQVTLRCSSQSGHNTVSWYQQALGQGPQFIFQYYREEENGRGNFPPRFSGLQFPNYSSELNVNALELDDSALYLCASRRQGGENTIYFGEGSWLTVV.

The V gene is TRBV6-1, the J gene TRBJ2-5, with 8 bases aligning to TRBD1. CDR1 and CDR2 (germline): MNHNS, SASEGT. Trimming at V came to 4 bases and at J to 5 bases, leaving 12 bases not matched to a gene. The CDR3 length is 16 residues. For the CDR3, the DNA is TGTGCCAGCAGTGCCTACCCCAGGGGGCGCGGGGAGACCCAGTACTTC. It yields the protein CASSAYPRGRGETQYF.